These 26 T cell receptor beta chains share one sample of origin, sequenced in a study of Tregs in tolerant kidney transplant recipients. Libraries were prepared by immunoSEQ multiplex PCR; TCRdb keeps only in-frame clonotypes and omits some of them. Among 90,000 or so clones listed, 93% were seen once. The nonmyeloablative bone marrow transplants came from related graft donors, with transient mixed chimerism. The sample consisted of CD4+ T cells from blood (PBMCs), taken 12 months after the transplant. These receptors originate from a human patient who received a combined kidney and bone marrow transplant. Some T cells may be provided by the graft donor.

This chain uses TRBV29-1 with TRBJ2-2, with 10 bases aligning to TRBD2. The CDR3 runs 15 residues. The V gene's germline CDR1 is SQVTM and CDR2 ANQGSEA. With V trimmed by 7 bases and J by 1 base, 6 bases remained unmatched. CDR3 sequence: CSAEGTSENTGELFF. The CDR3 coding sequence is TGCAGCGCCGAAGGGACTAGCGAGAACACCGGGGAGCTGTTTTTT.

To note about this clone: The same CDR3 can be traced to other DNA sequences in this sample. V and J are TRBV10-3 and TRBJ1-5, with D tentatively TRBD1 (5 bases). This CDR3 has 14 residues. CDR1 is ENHRY and CDR2 is SYGVKD in the germline V gene. Trimming stripped 3 bases from V and 4 bases from J, with 10 bases between. CDR3 nucleotides: TGTGCCATCAGTGAAGACAGTTCAAATCAGCCCCAGCATTTT. Translation gives CAISEDSSNQPQHF.

This clone was detected once. This chain links TRBV18 with TRBJ1-5; weak D call: TRBD1 (5 bases). V dropped 3 bases and J dropped 9 bases, with 12 bases sitting between them. CDR1 KGHSH and CDR2 LQKENI come from the germline V gene. The CDR3 sequence is 13 residues long. DNA for the CDR3: TGTGCCAGCTCACCTTCGGGGGAGAGGCCCCAGCATTTT. This translates into CASSPSGERPQHF. Complete variable domain (other parts from reference TRBV18 and TRBJ1-5): NAGVMQNPRHLVRRRGQEARLRCSPMKGHSHVYWYRQLPEEGLKFMVYLQKENIIDESGMPKERFSAEFPKEGPSILRIQQVVRGDSAAYFCASSPSGERPQHFGDGTRLSIL.

The chain uses TRBV10-3 and TRBJ2-7; D perhaps matches TRBD1 (5 bases). Per the germline V gene, CDR1 is ENHRY and CDR2 is SYGVKD. The CDR3 spans 14 residues. The V and J ends lost 2 bases and 0 bases respectively, with 8 bases between them. CDR3 sequence reads: CAISERGNSYEQYF. The CDR3 region has the DNA TGTGCCATCAGTGAGAGGGGCAACTCCTACGAGCAGTACTTC.

The genes are TRBV19 and TRBJ2-1; TRBD2 might be the D (5 bases). CDR3 length: 14 residues. Germline values: CDR1 LNHDA, CDR2 SQIVND (reference sequence). The CDR3, as DNA: TGTACCACCAGTAGGGAGAGCTCCTACAATGAGCAGTTCTTC. This gives the protein CTTSRESSYNEQFF.

The chain uses TRBV6-1 and TRBJ1-2; D might be TRBD1 (5 bases). The V end was cut by 11 bases, the J end by 7 bases, with 26 bases between. This CDR3 is built from 15 residues. Germline assignment: CDR1 MNHNS and CDR2 SASEGT. CDR3 amino acids: CAPRGREGSSSGYTF. The CDR3 DNA sequence: TGTGCCCCGCGGGGCCGCGAGGGGTCATCTTCTGGCTACACCTTC.

The CDR3 is CASSPQGESNQPQHF. Here the CDR3 DNA reads TGTGCCAGCTCACCCCAGGGGGAGAGCAATCAGCCCCAGCATTTT. This chain connects TRBV18 to TRBJ1-5; 7 nucleotides agree with TRBD1. V lost 3 bases and J lost 1; bases outside the gene matches: 3. Looked up from germline, CDR1 is KGHSH and CDR2 is LQKENI. This CDR3 contains 15 residues.

The rearrangement joins TRBV19 to TRBJ1-1, with 7 positions matching TRBD1. V lost 3 bases to trimming and J lost 1 base; unmatched junction nucleotides: 8. Per the germline V gene, CDR1 is LNHDA and CDR2 is SQIVND (reference sequence). The CDR3 is 16 residues long. For the CDR3, the DNA is TGTGCCAGTAGTATTACGACAGGGATAGGGAACACTGAAGCTTTCTTT. It yields the protein CASSITTGIGNTEAFF.

The V gene is TRBV29-1, the J gene TRBJ2-1; 15 bases match TRBD2. Germline values: CDR1 SQVTM, CDR2 ANQGSEA. The CDR3 is 17 amino acids. V lost 1 base, J lost 4 bases, and 5 bases stayed unmatched. The CDR3 DNA reads TGCAGCGTTGAAGTACACGGGACTAGCGGGAGGTACAATGAGCAGTTCTTC. As protein: CSVEVHGTSGRYNEQFF.

Details on this clone: Other DNA sequences of this sample code for an identical CDR3. The rearrangement uses TRBV4-1 and TRBJ1-6, with TRBD1 matching 10 bases. The CDR3 length is 15 residues. The germline V gene encodes CDR1 MGHRA and CDR2 YSYEKL. Trimming took 4 bases from V and 7 from J; bases not matched to a gene: 4. The DNA for the CDR3 is TGCGCCAGCAGCCTTTCGGGACAGGGGAATTCACCCCTCCACTTT. Translating gives CASSLSGQGNSPLHF.

In DNA form, the CDR3 reads TGTGCCTGGACCCGGGACAGGGCCCCTCGGGAGCAGTACTTC. Encoded protein: CAWTRDRAPREQYF. The chain is built from TRBV30 and TRBJ2-7; TRBD1 matches at 9 bases. This CDR3 comprises 14 residues. The V gene end was trimmed by 4 bases and the J gene end by 7 bases; junction bases not matched to a gene: 11. Germline V gene sequence: CDR1 GTSNPN, CDR2 SVGIG (reference sequence).

This chain connects TRBV9 to TRBJ2-1, with D uncertain. The germline gives CDR1 SGDLS, CDR2 YYNGEE. V was cut by 0 bases and J by 9 bases, with 10 bases left in between. The CDR3 consists of 13 residues. As DNA, the CDR3 is TGTGCCAGCAGCGTAGCTATGCAAGCTGAGCAGTTCTTC. Translation: CASSVAMQAEQFF.

The CDR3 reads CASSDPPTSGNGRNTIYF. The CDR3 DNA follows: TGTGCCAGCAGTGACCCTCCCACGTCAGGGAATGGGCGAAACACCATATATTTT. The rearrangement uses TRBV6-1 and TRBJ1-3, with D maybe TRBD1 (5 bases). The CDR3 runs to 18 residues. Germline values: CDR1 MNHNS, CDR2 SASEGT. Trimming shortened V by 3 bases and J by 5 bases, and 23 bases separated the two germline ends.

The chain recombines TRBV4-3 with TRBJ1-1; D gene unclear. In germline, CDR1 is LGHNA, CDR2 YSLEER. V lost 1 base and J 2 bases, leaving 8 bases between the germline ends. The CDR3 extends over 14 amino acids. CDR3 bases: TGCGCCAGCAGCCAAGTCGCAGATAACACTGAAGCTTTCTTT. Residues: CASSQVADNTEAFF.

In its sample, this clone was seen once. The rearrangement joins TRBV4-1 to TRBJ2-5; D not certain. The germline V gene has CDR1 MGHRA and CDR2 YSYEKL. The CDR3 length is 13 residues. Trimming pared 3 bases from V and 5 bases from J, leaving 10 bases between. CDR3 in DNA: TGCGCCAGCAGCCATGGGCCTCTCGAGACCCAGTACTTC. As protein: CASSHGPLETQYF.

DNA for the CDR3: TGTGCCAGCAGCCCCGGACAGGGAAACTATGGCTACACCTTC. As protein: CASSPGQGNYGYTF. The chain recombines TRBV9 with TRBJ1-2, with TRBD1 identical over 8 bases. The V and J ends lost 4 bases and 2 bases, in that order; junction bases with no gene match: 4. This CDR3 contains 14 residues. Germline lookup yields CDR1 SGDLS and CDR2 YYNGEE.

The chain combines TRBV11-3 with TRBJ1-1; D may be TRBD1 (6 bases). V was clipped by 3 bases and J by 1 base, with 9 bases between them. Germline V gene lookup returns CDR1 SGHNT and CDR2 YENEEA. This CDR3 comprises 14 residues. CDR3 amino acids: CASSLRGPNTEAFF. The CDR3 region has the DNA TGTGCCAGCAGCTTGCGGGGGCCGAACACTGAAGCTTTCTTT.

The CDR3 sequence: CASSRQGHNSPLHF. The CDR3 coding sequence is TGTGCCAGTAGTCGACAGGGGCATAATTCACCCCTCCACTTT. This rearrangement joins TRBV19 to TRBJ1-6; TRBD1 matches 8 bases. With 5 bases clipped from V and 5 bases from J, the junction kept 2 bases outside the gene matches. The CDR3 spans 14 residues. Germline V lookup: CDR1 LNHDA, CDR2 SQIVND (reference sequence). Full variable domain (rest looked up from reference TRBV19 and TRBJ1-6): DGGITQSPKYLFRKEGQNVTLSCEQNLNHDAMYWYRQDPGQGLRLIYYSQIVNDFQKGDIAEGYSVSREKKESFPLTVTSAQKNPTAFYLCASSRQGHNSPLHFGNGTRLTVT.

The rearrangement links TRBV28 to TRBJ2-3; 10 positions agree with TRBD2. The CDR3 runs to 16 residues. Trimming at V came to 6 bases and at J to 2 bases, leaving 8 bases not matched to a gene. The germline V gene encodes CDR1 MDHEN and CDR2 SYDVKM. Written as DNA, the CDR3 is TGTGCCAGCAGCCCTACTAGCGGGGCTTCCACAGATACGCAGTATTTT. Encoded protein: CASSPTSGASTDTQYF.

V and J are TRBV9 and TRBJ2-5, with D maybe TRBD2 (6 bases). With 1 base removed from V and 2 bases from J, the gap between germline ends came to 12 bases. The CDR3 contains 15 residues. Per germline, CDR1 SGDLS and CDR2 YYNGEE. The CDR3 DNA reads as TGTGCCAGCAGCGTACGCGGGACGGATCAAGAGACCCAGTACTTC. Its translation is CASSVRGTDQETQYF.

This chain uses TRBV18 with TRBJ2-4, with 7 bases matching TRBD1. J gave up 2 bases and V 3 bases, and 13 bases lay outside the gene matches. The germline gives CDR1 KGHSH, CDR2 LQKENI. The CDR3 consists of 18 residues. DNA of the CDR3: TGTGCCAGCTCACCCGATCTGACAGGGAAAGTTACCAAAAACATTCAGTACTTC. As protein: CASSPDLTGKVTKNIQYF.

V usage is TRBV20-1 and J usage is TRBJ2-1; D not certain. This CDR3 has 10 amino acids. The V end was cut by 3 bases, the J end by 7 bases, with 4 bases between. Germline V gives CDR1 DFQATT, CDR2 SNEGSKA (reference sequence). The CDR3 DNA reads TGCAGTGCTAGGCTAAATGAGCAGTTCTTC. It yields the protein CSARLNEQFF.

The chain joins TRBV7-6 to TRBJ2-3; 7 positions agree with TRBD1. V was pared by 5 bases and J by 3 bases, with 8 bases of the junction left unmatched. The CDR3 totals 15 residues. The germline gives CDR1 SGHVS, CDR2 FNYEAQ. DNA of the CDR3: TGTGCCAGCAGCCTCCAGACAGGGTGGACAGATACGCAGTATTTT. It translates to CASSLQTGWTDTQYF.

The rearrangement uses TRBV5-4 and TRBJ2-1; 8 bases match TRBD1. Germline V gene sequence: CDR1 SGHNT, CDR2 YYREEE (reference sequence). This CDR3 is built from 15 residues. J was trimmed by 7 bases and V by 3 bases; bases with no gene match: 9. The CDR3 is CASSSRTGLGNEQFF. The CDR3, as DNA: TGTGCCAGCAGCTCGAGGACAGGGCTTGGGAATGAGCAGTTCTTC. Full variable domain (outside the CDR3, taken from reference TRBV5-4 and TRBJ2-1): ETGVTQSPTHLIKTRGQQVTLRCSSQSGHNTVSWYQQALGQGPQFIFQYYREEENGRGNFPPRFSGLQFPNYSSELNVNALELDDSALYLCASSSRTGLGNEQFFGPGTRLTVL.

J is TRBJ1-3 and V is TRBV15; 7 nucleotides agree with TRBD1. V lost 3 bases to trimming and J lost 4 bases; unmatched junction nucleotides: 3. The CDR3 extends over 14 amino acids. CDR1 and CDR2 from the germline V gene are LNHNV and YYDKDF (reference sequence). The CDR3 region has the DNA TGTGCCACCAGCAGGGGGACAGTCGGAAACACCATATATTTT. It translates to CATSRGTVGNTIYF.

This clone showed up just once. The V and J genes are TRBV15 and TRBJ1-2, with 7 nucleotides matching TRBD1. The CDR3 consists of 15 residues. J was trimmed by 5 bases and V by 4 bases; bases with no gene match: 10. The V gene's germline CDR1 is LNHNV and CDR2 YYDKDF (reference sequence). The CDR3 loop is CATSMKTGIPYGYTF. The CDR3 DNA reads as TGTGCCACCAGCATGAAGACAGGGATCCCGTATGGCTACACCTTC.